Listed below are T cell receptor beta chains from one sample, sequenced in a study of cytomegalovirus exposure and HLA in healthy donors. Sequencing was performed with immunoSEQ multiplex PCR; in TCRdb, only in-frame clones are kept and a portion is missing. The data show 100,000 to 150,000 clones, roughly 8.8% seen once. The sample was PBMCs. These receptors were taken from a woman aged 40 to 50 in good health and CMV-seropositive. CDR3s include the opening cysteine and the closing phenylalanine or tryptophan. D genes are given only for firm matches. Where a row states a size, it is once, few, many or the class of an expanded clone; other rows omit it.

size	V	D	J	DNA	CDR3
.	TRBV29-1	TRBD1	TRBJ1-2	TGCAGCGTTGAAGGGGACAGGGCGTATGGCTACACCTTC	CSVEGDRAYGYTF
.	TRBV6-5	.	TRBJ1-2	TGTGCCAGCAGTTACACGCCGACCCCGGGAGGCGATGGCTACACCTTC	CASSYTPTPGGDGYTF
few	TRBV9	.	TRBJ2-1	TGTGCCAGCAGCGTAGGGGGGGACTTCTACAATGAGCAGTTCTTC	CASSVGGDFYNEQFF
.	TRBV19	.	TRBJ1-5	TGTGCCACCGACTCAGGGATTGTATTGCATTTT	CATDSGIVLHF
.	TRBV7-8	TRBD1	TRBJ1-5	TGTGCCAGCAGCCAAAATCCGGACAGGGGAAGGGCGCAGCCCCAGCATTTT	CASSQNPDRGRAQPQHF
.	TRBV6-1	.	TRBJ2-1	TGTGCCAGCAGTGAACGGCCGGGTTTTTCCTACAATGAGCAGTTCTTC	CASSERPGFSYNEQFF
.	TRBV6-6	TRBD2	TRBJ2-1	TGTGCCAGCAGCGGGACGCCGGGGGGTGAGCAGTTCTTC	CASSGTPGGEQFF
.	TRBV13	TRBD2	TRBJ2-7	TGTGCCAGCAGCTCCCCCGCCGGGGGGGCCGTCGAGCAGTACTTC	CASSSPAGGAVEQYF
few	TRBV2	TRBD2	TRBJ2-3	TGTGCCACCTCGCCGGGACTAGTACCAGATACGCAGTATTTT	CATSPGLVPDTQYF
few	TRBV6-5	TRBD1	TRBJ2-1	TGTGCCAGCAGTTACGAGGCCAGGGGGCGGAATGAGCAGTTCTTC	CASSYEARGRNEQFF
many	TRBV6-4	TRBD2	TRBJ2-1	TGTGCCAGCAGCCGGGTAGCGGGGGCCTCGGAGCAGTTCTTC	CASSRVAGASEQFF
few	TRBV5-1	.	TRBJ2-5	TGCGCCAGCAGCTTGGCAGGGGGGGAGACCCAGTACTTC	CASSLAGGETQYF
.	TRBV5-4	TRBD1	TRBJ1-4	TGTGCCAGCAGCTTCAGGGGGCGCGCAACTAATGAAAAACTGTTTTTT	CASSFRGRATNEKLFF
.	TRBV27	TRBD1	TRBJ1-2	TGTGCCAGCAGTTCCAGGGGGCAGGCCGAAATCTATGGCTACACCTTC	CASSSRGQAEIYGYTF
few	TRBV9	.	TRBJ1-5	TGTGCCAGCAGCCGTACCGACAATAGCAATCAGCCCCAGCATTTT	CASSRTDNSNQPQHF
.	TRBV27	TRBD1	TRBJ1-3	TGTGCCAGCAGCCCCAGGGGGCAGAGGGGAAACACCATATATTTT	CASSPRGQRGNTIYF
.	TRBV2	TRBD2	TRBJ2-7	TGTGCCAGCAGCGGGGGACTAGCGGGGGGTGACTACGAGCAGTACTTC	CASSGGLAGGDYEQYF
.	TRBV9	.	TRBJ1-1	TGTGCCAGCAGCCCGAGGTATTTGGCGGACACTGAAGCTTTCTTT	CASSPRYLADTEAFF
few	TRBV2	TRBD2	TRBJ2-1	TGTGCCAGCAGTGAAAGTTTAACTAGCGGGGCCTATGAGCAGTTCTTC	CASSESLTSGAYEQFF
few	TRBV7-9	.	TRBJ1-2	TGTGCCAGCAGCCCCCCACAGGGTGGCTACACCTTC	CASSPPQGGYTF
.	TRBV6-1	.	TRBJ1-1	TGTGCCAGCAGTTATTTACCGGGTGCGGAAGCTTTCTTT	CASSYLPGAEAFF
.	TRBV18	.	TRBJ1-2	TGTGCCAGCTCACCCCTTGGGCAACCGCCCTCCTATGGCTACACCTTC	CASSPLGQPPSYGYTF
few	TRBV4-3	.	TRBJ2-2	TGCGCCAGCAGCCAGAACTCAGGGTTTACCGGGGAGCTGTTTTTT	CASSQNSGFTGELFF
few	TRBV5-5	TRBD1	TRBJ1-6	TGTGCCAGCAGACCGACAGGGGGCTCCTATAATTCACCCCTCCACTTT	CASRPTGGSYNSPLHF
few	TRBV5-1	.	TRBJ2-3	TGCGCCAGCAGCCCCCCCCAGGGTTTGGATACGCAGTATTTT	CASSPPQGLDTQYF
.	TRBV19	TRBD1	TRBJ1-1	TGTGCCAGTAGTATAGGTGAAGGGGGCAGGAACACTGAAGCTTTCTTT	CASSIGEGGRNTEAFF
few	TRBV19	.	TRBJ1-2	TGTGCCAGTAGTAGGACTTCTAACTATGGCTACACCTTC	CASSRTSNYGYTF
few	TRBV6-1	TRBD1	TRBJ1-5	TGTGCCAGCACTTCCGGGACAGGGTTGAGCCAGCCCCAGCATTTT	CASTSGTGLSQPQHF
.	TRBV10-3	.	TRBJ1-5	TGTGCCATCCAGGCGGGGGGAGGGAATCAGCCCCAGCATTTT	CAIQAGGGNQPQHF
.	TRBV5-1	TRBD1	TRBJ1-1	TGCGCCAGCAGCTTGACAGGGGACACTGAAGCTTTCTTT	CASSLTGDTEAFF
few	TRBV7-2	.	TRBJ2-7	TGTGCCAGCAGCCTCGACAGATTATCCTACGAGCAGTACTTC	CASSLDRLSYEQYF
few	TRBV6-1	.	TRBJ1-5	TGTGCCAGCGGCCCGTATCAGCCCCAGCATTTT	CASGPYQPQHF
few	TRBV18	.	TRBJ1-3	TGTGCCAGCTCACCGGGGGGAAACGGAAACACCATATATTTT	CASSPGGNGNTIYF
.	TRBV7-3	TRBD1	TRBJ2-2	TGTGCCAGCAGCTCGTACCCACAGGGGGCAGTCACCGGGGAGCTGTTTTTT	CASSSYPQGAVTGELFF
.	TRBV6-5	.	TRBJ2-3	TGTGCCAGCAGTTACCGTACTAGCACAGATACGCAGTATTTT	CASSYRTSTDTQYF
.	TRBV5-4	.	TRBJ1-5	TGTGCCAGCAGCTTGGGGGGGGATAGCAATCAGCCCCAGCATTTT	CASSLGGDSNQPQHF
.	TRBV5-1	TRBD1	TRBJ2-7	TGCGCCAGCAGCCCGCTGGACAGGGGGGACGAGCAGTACTTC	CASSPLDRGDEQYF
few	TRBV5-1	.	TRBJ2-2	TGCGCCAGCAGCTTTTTGGTAGGGGATGAGACCGGGGAGCTGTTTTTT	CASSFLVGDETGELFF
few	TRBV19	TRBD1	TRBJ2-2	TGTGCCAGTCAGACGCAGACAGGGACCACCGGGGAGCTGTTTTTT	CASQTQTGTTGELFF
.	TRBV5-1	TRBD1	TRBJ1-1	TGCGCCAGCAGCGGAACAGGGGGCAGGGGCACTGAAGCTTTCTTT	CASSGTGGRGTEAFF
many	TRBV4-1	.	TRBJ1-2	TGCGCCAGCAGCCTAGGGGGACTAACGCATGGCTACACCTTC	CASSLGGLTHGYTF
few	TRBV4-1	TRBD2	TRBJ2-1	TGCGCCAGCAGCCAATCTACTAGCGGGGGGGCTGGTGAGCAGTTCTTC	CASSQSTSGGAGEQFF
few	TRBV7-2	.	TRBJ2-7	TGTGCCAGCAGCCCTACTACAGGACCCTACGAGCAGTACTTC	CASSPTTGPYEQYF